The rows below give T cell receptor beta chains drawn from one sample of a study of T cells in Graves' hyperthyroidism and ophthalmopathy. Via MiXCR, TCRdb re-called the multiplex PCR reads, giving one row per CDR3 protein. The table has hundreds of thousands of distinct CDR3 sequences, 38% seen once; the top ten hold 7.5% to 9.5%. Sequenced: blood. The receptors originated from a man aged 18 to 30 with Graves' hyperthyroidism. Both conserved end residues are part of each CDR3. Each record gives: CDR3 protein, CDR3 DNA, CDR3 length, D gene, V gene, clone size, J gene. The D gene is left open where the match is weak. Size tells how often a clone was seen (once, few, many) or the class of an expanded clone, and some rows leave it out.

CDR3 protein: CATSDLQGQGAYQPQHF
CDR3 DNA: TGTGCCACCAGTGACCTACAGGGACAGGGGGCATATCAGCCCCAGCATTTT
CDR3 length: 17
D gene: TRBD1
V gene: TRBV24-1
clone size: many
J gene: TRBJ1-5

CDR3 protein: CASSLEVGPIKQYF
CDR3 DNA: TGTGCCAGCAGCTTAGAAGTGGGGCCCATCAAGCAGTACTTC
CDR3 length: 14
D gene: NA
V gene: TRBV7-9
clone size: NA
J gene: TRBJ2-7

CDR3 protein: CASSLGGESYREQYF
CDR3 DNA: TGTGCCAGCAGCTTAGGGGGTGAATCCTATAGGGAGCAGTACTTC
CDR3 length: 15
D gene: NA
V gene: TRBV13
clone size: NA
J gene: TRBJ2-7

CDR3 protein: CSVVRAGYYEQYF
CDR3 DNA: TGCAGCGTTGTCAGGGCGGGTTACTACGAGCAGTACTTC
CDR3 length: 13
D gene: NA
V gene: TRBV29-1
clone size: many
J gene: TRBJ2-7

CDR3 protein: CASSQDRTSDEQYF
CDR3 DNA: TGTGCCAGCAGCCAAGACAGGACCTCGGACGAGCAGTACTTC
CDR3 length: 14
D gene: NA
V gene: TRBV3-2
clone size: NA
J gene: TRBJ2-7

CDR3 protein: CASKLTGGANVLTF
CDR3 DNA: TGTGCCAGCAAATTAACAGGCGGGGCCAACGTCCTGACTTTC
CDR3 length: 14
D gene: NA
V gene: TRBV2
clone size: NA
J gene: TRBJ2-6

CDR3 protein: CASSRWGGQGASEAFF
CDR3 DNA: TGTGCCAGCAGTCGCTGGGGCGGACAGGGGGCCTCTGAAGCTTTCTTT
CDR3 length: 16
D gene: TRBD1
V gene: TRBV7-9
clone size: few
J gene: TRBJ1-1

CDR3 protein: CASSSWTSGGAMETQYF
CDR3 DNA: TGTGCCAGCAGCTCCTGGACTAGCGGGGGGGCGATGGAGACCCAGTACTTC
CDR3 length: 17
D gene: TRBD2
V gene: TRBV13
clone size: NA
J gene: TRBJ2-5

CDR3 protein: CASSHTGEKLFF
CDR3 DNA: TGTGCCAGCAGCCACACGGGCGAAAAACTGTTTTTT
CDR3 length: 12
D gene: NA
V gene: TRBV14
clone size: many
J gene: TRBJ1-4

CDR3 protein: CASSPPGLAGGMEQYF
CDR3 DNA: TGTGCCAGCAGCCCTCCGGGACTAGCGGGAGGGATGGAGCAGTACTTC
CDR3 length: 16
D gene: TRBD2
V gene: TRBV7-9
clone size: NA
J gene: TRBJ2-7

CDR3 protein: CASSVQGSETQYF
CDR3 DNA: TGTGCCAGCAGCGTACAGGGTTCTGAGACCCAGTACTTC
CDR3 length: 13
D gene: NA
V gene: TRBV9
clone size: NA
J gene: TRBJ2-5

CDR3 protein: CASSYFGDTEAFF
CDR3 DNA: TGTGCCAGCAGTTACTTCGGGGACACTGAAGCTTTCTTT
CDR3 length: 13
D gene: NA
V gene: TRBV6-5
clone size: many
J gene: TRBJ1-1

CDR3 protein: CASMSQGYGYTF
CDR3 DNA: TGTGCCAGCATGTCACAGGGCTATGGCTACACCTTC
CDR3 length: 12
D gene: NA
V gene: TRBV25-1
clone size: NA
J gene: TRBJ1-2

CDR3 protein: CASTTGTAPYEQYF
CDR3 DNA: TGTGCCAGCACCACCGGGACAGCTCCCTACGAGCAGTACTTC
CDR3 length: 14
D gene: TRBD1
V gene: TRBV13
clone size: NA
J gene: TRBJ2-7

CDR3 protein: CAISDSTVRSSPLHF
CDR3 DNA: TGTGCCATCAGCGATTCGACAGTTCGGTCTTCACCCCTCCACTTT
CDR3 length: 15
D gene: NA
V gene: TRBV10-3
clone size: many
J gene: TRBJ1-6

CDR3 protein: CASSAHRDSSYEQYF
CDR3 DNA: TGTGCCAGCAGTGCGCACCGGGACAGCTCCTACGAGCAGTACTTC
CDR3 length: 15
D gene: TRBD1
V gene: TRBV9
clone size: NA
J gene: TRBJ2-7

CDR3 protein: CASSRGQGGDTEAFF
CDR3 DNA: TGTGCCAGCAGTAGGGGACAGGGCGGCGACACTGAAGCTTTCTTT
CDR3 length: 15
D gene: TRBD1
V gene: TRBV12-3/TRBV12-4
clone size: NA
J gene: TRBJ1-1

CDR3 protein: CASSESGNSNQPQHF
CDR3 DNA: TGTGCCAGCAGTGAGTCCGGTAATAGCAATCAGCCCCAGCATTTT
CDR3 length: 15
D gene: NA
V gene: TRBV25-1
clone size: many
J gene: TRBJ1-5

CDR3 protein: CAISLSGERPYEQYF
CDR3 DNA: TGTGCCATCAGCCTCAGCGGGGAACGGCCCTACGAGCAGTACTTC
CDR3 length: 15
D gene: TRBD2
V gene: TRBV10-3
clone size: many
J gene: TRBJ2-7

CDR3 protein: CSAGQGDTGELFF
CDR3 DNA: TGCAGTGCTGGGCAGGGGGACACCGGGGAGCTGTTTTTT
CDR3 length: 13
D gene: TRBD1
V gene: TRBV20-1
clone size: few
J gene: TRBJ2-2

CDR3 protein: CSAGDRFGVQYF
CDR3 DNA: TGCAGTGCTGGGGACAGGTTCGGGGTGCAGTACTTC
CDR3 length: 12
D gene: TRBD1
V gene: TRBV20-1
clone size: few
J gene: TRBJ2-7

CDR3 protein: CASSVMGEDYGYTF
CDR3 DNA: TGTGCCAGCAGCGTAATGGGAGAGGATTATGGCTACACCTTC
CDR3 length: 14
D gene: NA
V gene: TRBV9
clone size: few
J gene: TRBJ1-2

CDR3 protein: CASYDRVPEAFF
CDR3 DNA: TGTGCCTCCTACGACAGGGTCCCTGAAGCTTTCTTT
CDR3 length: 12
D gene: TRBD1
V gene: TRBV6-5
clone size: few
J gene: TRBJ1-1

CDR3 protein: CSVVTSRMGNQETQYF
CDR3 DNA: TGCAGCGTTGTAACTAGCCGGATGGGGAACCAAGAGACCCAGTACTTC
CDR3 length: 16
D gene: NA
V gene: TRBV29-1
clone size: NA
J gene: TRBJ2-5

CDR3 protein: CASSQGSDSYEQYF
CDR3 DNA: TGTGCCAGCAGCCAAGGTTCCGACTCCTACGAGCAGTACTTC
CDR3 length: 14
D gene: NA
V gene: TRBV9
clone size: few
J gene: TRBJ2-7

CDR3 protein: CASSLYGGTGANVLTF
CDR3 DNA: TGTGCCAGCAGCTTATATGGAGGCACCGGGGCCAACGTCCTGACTTTC
CDR3 length: 16
D gene: NA
V gene: TRBV11-2
clone size: NA
J gene: TRBJ2-6

CDR3 protein: CAGGENSPLHF
CDR3 DNA: TGTGCCGGCGGCGAAAATTCACCCCTCCACTTT
CDR3 length: 11
D gene: NA
V gene: TRBV9
clone size: NA
J gene: TRBJ1-6

CDR3 protein: CASSLFEGRETQYF
CDR3 DNA: TGTGCCAGCAGTTTGTTCGAGGGGAGAGAGACCCAGTACTTC
CDR3 length: 14
D gene: NA
V gene: TRBV6-5
clone size: NA
J gene: TRBJ2-5

CDR3 protein: CASSTNREGEKLFF
CDR3 DNA: TGTGCCAGCAGCACCAACAGGGAAGGGGAAAAACTGTTTTTT
CDR3 length: 14
D gene: NA
V gene: TRBV12-5
clone size: few
J gene: TRBJ1-4

CDR3 protein: CASSDTQGVEYF
CDR3 DNA: TGTGCCAGCAGCGATACACAGGGGGTCGAGTACTTC
CDR3 length: 12
D gene: TRBD1
V gene: TRBV7-9
clone size: many
J gene: TRBJ2-7

CDR3 protein: CASSRLDQETQYF
CDR3 DNA: TGTGCCAGCAGCCGACTAGACCAAGAGACCCAGTACTTC
CDR3 length: 13
D gene: NA
V gene: TRBV7-2
clone size: many
J gene: TRBJ2-5

CDR3 protein: CASTGTPYTGELFF
CDR3 DNA: TGTGCCAGCACGGGGACTCCTTACACCGGGGAGCTGTTTTTT
CDR3 length: 14
D gene: NA
V gene: TRBV2
clone size: NA
J gene: TRBJ2-2

CDR3 protein: CASSQGHSNQPLHF
CDR3 DNA: TGTGCCAGCAGTCAAGGACATAGCAATCAGCCCCTCCACTTT
CDR3 length: 14
D gene: NA
V gene: TRBV2
clone size: NA
J gene: TRBJ1-6

CDR3 protein: CATSITRDGSNQPQHF
CDR3 DNA: TGTGCCACCAGCATCACCCGGGACGGTAGCAATCAGCCCCAGCATTTT
CDR3 length: 16
D gene: NA
V gene: TRBV15
clone size: many
J gene: TRBJ1-5

CDR3 protein: CASSQNTGSGGETQYF
CDR3 DNA: TGTGCCAGCAGCCAGAATACAGGGTCTGGGGGAGAGACCCAGTACTTC
CDR3 length: 16
D gene: NA
V gene: TRBV7-3
clone size: NA
J gene: TRBJ2-5

CDR3 protein: CASSPEGQLNTEAFF
CDR3 DNA: TGCGCCAGCAGCCCCGAAGGACAGCTGAACACTGAAGCTTTCTTT
CDR3 length: 15
D gene: NA
V gene: TRBV4-1
clone size: NA
J gene: TRBJ1-1

CDR3 protein: CASSLGTSGQMGETQYF
CDR3 DNA: TGTGCCAGCAGCTTAGGGACTAGCGGGCAAATGGGGGAGACCCAGTACTTC
CDR3 length: 17
D gene: TRBD2
V gene: TRBV7-8
clone size: many
J gene: TRBJ2-5

CDR3 protein: CASSSQGGEKLFF
CDR3 DNA: TGTGCCAGCAGCTCTCAGGGAGGGGAAAAACTGTTTTTT
CDR3 length: 13
D gene: NA
V gene: TRBV7-3
clone size: many
J gene: TRBJ1-4

CDR3 protein: CSAGRRHGELFF
CDR3 DNA: TGCAGTGCTGGTCGGCGGCACGGGGAGCTGTTTTTT
CDR3 length: 12
D gene: NA
V gene: TRBV20-1
clone size: many
J gene: TRBJ2-2

CDR3 protein: CSARGGGGEQYF
CDR3 DNA: TGCAGTGCCAGAGGGGGAGGGGGCGAGCAGTACTTC
CDR3 length: 12
D gene: NA
V gene: TRBV20-1
clone size: NA
J gene: TRBJ2-7

CDR3 protein: CASSLGQPYQPQHF
CDR3 DNA: TGTGCCAGCAGCTTGGGACAGCCTTATCAGCCCCAGCATTTT
CDR3 length: 14
D gene: TRBD1
V gene: TRBV7-8
clone size: many
J gene: TRBJ1-5

CDR3 protein: CASSVNLWAGTEAFF
CDR3 DNA: TGTGCCAGCAGCGTTAATTTATGGGCCGGCACTGAAGCTTTCTTT
CDR3 length: 15
D gene: NA
V gene: TRBV11-2
clone size: NA
J gene: TRBJ1-1

CDR3 protein: CASTSYTIEAFF
CDR3 DNA: TGTGCCAGCACCTCGTACACTATTGAAGCTTTCTTT
CDR3 length: 12
D gene: NA
V gene: TRBV28
clone size: NA
J gene: TRBJ1-1

CDR3 protein: CSATVGTEAFF
CDR3 DNA: TGCAGTGCTACCGTGGGCACTGAAGCTTTCTTT
CDR3 length: 11
D gene: NA
V gene: TRBV20-1
clone size: many
J gene: TRBJ1-1

CDR3 protein: CASSRGGTAFF
CDR3 DNA: TGTGCCAGCAGTCGGGGGGGTACGGCTTTCTTT
CDR3 length: 11
D gene: NA
V gene: TRBV11-2
clone size: NA
J gene: TRBJ1-1

CDR3 protein: CASSRDFTYEQYF
CDR3 DNA: TGCGCCAGCAGCCGGGACTTCACCTACGAGCAGTACTTC
CDR3 length: 13
D gene: NA
V gene: TRBV4-3
clone size: NA
J gene: TRBJ2-7